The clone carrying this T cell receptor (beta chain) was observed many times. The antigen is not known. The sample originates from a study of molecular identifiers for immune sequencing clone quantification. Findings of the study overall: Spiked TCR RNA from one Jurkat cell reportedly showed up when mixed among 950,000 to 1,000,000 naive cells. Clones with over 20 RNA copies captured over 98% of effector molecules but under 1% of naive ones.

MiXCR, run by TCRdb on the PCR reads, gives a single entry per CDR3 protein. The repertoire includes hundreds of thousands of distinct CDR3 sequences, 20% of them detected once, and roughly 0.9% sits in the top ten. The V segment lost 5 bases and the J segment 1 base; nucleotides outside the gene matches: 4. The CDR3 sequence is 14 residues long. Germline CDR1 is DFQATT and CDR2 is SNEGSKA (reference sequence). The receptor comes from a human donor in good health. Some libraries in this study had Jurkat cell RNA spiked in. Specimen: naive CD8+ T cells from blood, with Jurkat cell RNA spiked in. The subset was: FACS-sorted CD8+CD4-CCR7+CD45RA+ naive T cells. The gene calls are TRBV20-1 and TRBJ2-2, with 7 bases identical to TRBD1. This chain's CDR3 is CSAGGQENTGELFF. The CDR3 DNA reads TGCAGTGCTGGAGGACAGGAGAACACCGGGGAGCTGTTTTTT.